The 31 T cell receptor beta chains below all came from one sample that was sequenced in a study of CD8+ T cells in alopecia areata. Treatment indicated: oral pan-JAK inhibitor, 5-10 mg twice daily. RNA, once extracted, was reverse transcribed into cDNA for use as the sequencing template. Sequencing was performed with immunoSEQ multiplex PCR; in TCRdb, only in-frame clones are kept and a portion is missing. The sample holds roughly 46,000 clones, around three fifths seen once. This material consisted of CD8+ T cells sorted from blood, taken at week 4, from a patient treated with tofacitinib. These receptors were obtained from a human donor with alopecia areata.

The CDR3, as DNA: TGTGCCATCAGTGAGGGCTACGAGCAGTACTTC. It specifies CAISEGYEQYF. V is TRBV10-3 and J is TRBJ2-7; D not resolved. The CDR3 is 11 amino acids. Per germline, CDR1 ENHRY and CDR2 SYGVKD. The ends were cut back, 2 bases at V and 3 bases at J, with 2 bases in the middle.

The chain combines TRBV30 with TRBJ1-4, with TRBD1 matching 9 bases. CDR3 length: 14 residues. Germline-derived CDR1 and CDR2 are GTSNPN and SVGIG (reference sequence). V trimming: 3 bases; J trimming: 8 bases; junction bases outside the gene matches: 7. The CDR3 sequence: CAWSSGQGREKLFF. The DNA of the CDR3 is TGTGCCTGGAGCTCGGGACAGGGTCGAGAAAAACTGTTTTTT.

V usage is TRBV27 and J usage is TRBJ1-2; 8 nucleotides match TRBD1. The V gene's germline CDR1 is MNHEY and CDR2 SMNVEV (reference sequence). V was pared by 6 bases and J by 6 bases, with 6 bases of the junction left unmatched. The CDR3 contains 13 residues. The CDR3, as DNA: TGTGCCAGCAGCCCGAGGACAGGGAATGGCTACACCTTC. Residues: CASSPRTGNGYTF.

The chain has TRBV30 and TRBJ2-2; D uncertain. This CDR3 comprises 10 residues. Germline V gene data show CDR1 as GTSNPN and CDR2 as SVGIG (reference sequence). The CDR3: CASNTGELFF. The CDR3 DNA sequence: TGTGCGTCAAACACCGGGGAGCTGTTTTTT. The full variable domain, completed using reference TRBV30 and TRBJ2-2, is SQTIHQWPATLVQPVGSPLSLECTVEGTSNPNLYWYRQAAGRGLQLLFYSVGIGQISSEVPQNLSASRPQDRQFILSSKKLLLSDSGFYLCASNTGELFFGEGSRLTVL.

The chain employs TRBV5-6 and TRBJ2-7; D could derive from TRBD1 or TRBD2 (5 bases each). CDR1 is SGHDT, CDR2 YYEEEE, per germline. The CDR3 length is 14 residues. V was pared by 4 bases and J by 6 bases, with 17 bases between. The CDR3 DNA follows: TGTGCCAGCAGCCCGGGACGGTCCCATGTCGAGCAGTACTTC. Encoded protein: CASSPGRSHVEQYF. The full variable domain, in which reference TRBV5-6 and TRBJ2-7 provide the parts outside the CDR3, is DAGVTQSPTHLIKTRGQQVTLRCSPKSGHDTVSWYQQALGQGPQFIFQYYEEEERQRGNFPDRFSGHQFPNYSSELNVNALLLGDSALYLCASSPGRSHVEQYFGPGTRLTVT.

V usage is TRBV29-1 and J usage is TRBJ2-5; 7 bases fit TRBD1. Unmatched junction bases numbered 16, after V lost 7 bases and J lost 5 bases. Germline V gives CDR1 SQVTM, CDR2 ANQGSEA. The CDR3 covers 15 residues. CDR3 bases: TGCAGCGCCGAGGTAGGAGGACAGGTCAGCGAGACCCAGTACTTC. This translates into CSAEVGGQVSETQYF.

J is TRBJ2-7 and V is TRBV2, with 8 bases identical to TRBD1. The CDR3 extends over 16 amino acids. From germline, CDR1 is SNHLY and CDR2 FYNNEI. V lost 2 bases and J lost 1; bases outside the gene matches: 7. The DNA of the CDR3 is TGTGCCAGCAGTGAACGGGGGACAGGTCGGTCCTACGAGCAGTACTTC. As protein: CASSERGTGRSYEQYF.

This clone was observed a few times. This rearrangement joins TRBV29-1 to TRBJ2-1; unclear D gene. Trimming pared 8 bases from V and 4 bases from J, leaving 0 bases between. The CDR3 length is 8 residues. CDR1 is SQVTM, CDR2 ANQGSEA, per germline. CDR3 bases: TGCAGCTACAATGAGCAGTTCTTC. Amino acid sequence: CSYNEQFF.

V usage is TRBV30 and J usage is TRBJ2-3, with TRBD2 matching over 9 bases. In germline, CDR1 is GTSNPN, CDR2 SVGIG (reference sequence). This CDR3 region has 15 residues. The junction had 10 bases not matched to a gene; V was cut back by 6 bases and J by 3 bases. The chain's CDR3 is CACPSAGGRTDTQYF. CDR3 DNA sequence: TGTGCCTGTCCCTCCGCGGGGGGGCGGACAGATACGCAGTATTTT.

This sequence joins TRBV30 and TRBJ2-3; 7 nucleotides match TRBD1. Looked up from germline, CDR1 is GTSNPN and CDR2 is SVGIG (reference sequence). The CDR3 loop spans 13 amino acids. J gave up 4 bases and V 0 bases, and 1 base lay outside the gene matches. CDR3 sequence (DNA): TGTGCCTGGAGTGTGACAGGGTCAGATACGCAGTATTTT. Protein: CAWSVTGSDTQYF.

The table lists this clone with a count of one. CDR3 region: CSIFVIRDQETQYF. CDR3 bases: TGCAGCATTTTCGTAATTAGGGACCAAGAGACCCAGTACTTC. The V and J genes are TRBV29-1 and TRBJ2-5; D unresolved. Trimming removed 8 bases from V and 0 bases from J, with 16 bases in between. The CDR3 is 14 amino acids. CDR1 is SQVTM, CDR2 ANQGSEA, per germline.

This chain links TRBV29-1 with TRBJ2-1; D gene unclear. The length of the CDR3 is 13 residues. V lost 3 bases and J lost 6, with 12 bases in between. CDR1 is SQVTM, CDR2 ANQGSEA, per germline. The CDR3 here is CSVEGKAFNEQFF. DNA of the CDR3: TGCAGCGTTGAGGGGAAGGCTTTCAATGAGCAGTTCTTC.

J is TRBJ2-3 and V is TRBV4-3, with D possibly being TRBD2 (6 bases). The germline gives CDR1 LGHNA, CDR2 YSLEER. The CDR3 is 22 residues long. V was trimmed by 6 bases and J by 1 base, leaving 35 bases between them. This CDR3 is CASSQTLGTVRQNADRTDTQYF. CDR3 bases: TGCGCCAGCAGTCAGACTTTGGGGACTGTGAGGCAAAACGCGGATCGCACAGATACGCAGTATTTT.

The V gene is TRBV29-1, the J gene TRBJ2-7, with 8 positions matching TRBD1. Trimming removed 5 bases from V and 5 bases from J; junction bases left unmatched: 11. CDR1 SQVTM and CDR2 ANQGSEA come from the germline V gene. The CDR3 extends over 14 amino acids. The CDR3 here is CSVWAGTGGNEQYF. The CDR3 coding sequence is TGCAGCGTTTGGGCCGGGACAGGAGGGAACGAGCAGTACTTC.

There are a few counts of this clone. The chain is built from TRBV29-1 and TRBJ1-2, with D tentatively TRBD1 (6 bases). V was shortened by 7 bases and J by 2 bases, with 17 bases between the two germline ends. The CDR3 runs to 14 residues. Germline lookup yields CDR1 SQVTM and CDR2 ANQGSEA. The CDR3 protein is CSATGGSSNYGYTF. CDR3 bases: TGCAGCGCTACTGGGGGCTCCAGCAACTATGGCTACACCTTC.

This clone was found a few times. The rearrangement joins TRBV30 to TRBJ2-7; 9 bases line up with TRBD1. The germline V gene encodes CDR1 GTSNPN and CDR2 SVGIG (reference sequence). The V gene end was trimmed by 6 bases and the J gene end by 5 bases; junction bases not matched to a gene: 5. The CDR3 has 12 amino acids. CDR3 protein: CACRDRANEQYF. In DNA, the CDR3 is TGTGCCTGCCGGGACAGGGCAAACGAGCAGTACTTC.

The rearrangement links TRBV30 to TRBJ2-1, with TRBD2 as a possible D gene (7 bases). Germline loops: CDR1 GTSNPN, CDR2 SVGIG (reference sequence). V was pared by 4 bases and J by 3 bases, with 13 bases between. This CDR3 is built from 14 residues. DNA of the CDR3: TGTGCCTGGACCAGGGGCGGGGGCTACAATGAGCAGTTCTTC. Residues: CAWTRGGGYNEQFF. Full variable domain (outside the CDR3, taken from reference TRBV30 and TRBJ2-1): SQTIHQWPATLVQPVGSPLSLECTVEGTSNPNLYWYRQAAGRGLQLLFYSVGIGQISSEVPQNLSASRPQDRQFILSSKKLLLSDSGFYLCAWTRGGGYNEQFFGPGTRLTVL.

Concerning this clone: With a far larger clone one base away, a read error is the likely cause. Distinct nucleotide sequences in the sample also encode this CDR3. V usage is TRBV6-1 and J usage is TRBJ1-2; TRBD1 matches at 7 bases. V was pared by 3 bases and J by 7 bases, with 14 bases of the junction left unmatched. CDR3 size: 16 residues. Germline assignment: CDR1 MNHNS and CDR2 SASEGT. The CDR3 reads CASSESADRFGGGYTF. CDR3 DNA: TGTGCCAGCAGTGAGTCTGCGGACAGGTTCGGAGGTGGCTACACCTTC.

The chain carries TRBV29-1 and TRBJ2-1; 10 bases fit TRBD1. V lost 4 bases to trimming and J lost 6 bases; unmatched junction nucleotides: 3. The germline gives CDR1 SQVTM, CDR2 ANQGSEA. The CDR3 is 13 amino acids. This CDR3 reads CSVGDRGFNEQFF. CDR3 sequence (DNA): TGCAGCGTTGGGGACAGGGGTTTCAATGAGCAGTTCTTC.

The chain carries TRBV29-1 and TRBJ2-1; a possible D gene is TRBD1 (5 bases). Germline-derived CDR1 and CDR2 are SQVTM and ANQGSEA. CDR3 length equals 11 residues. The CDR3 sequence: CATDRPNEQFF. CDR3 coding DNA: TGCGCAACTGACAGACCTAATGAGCAGTTCTTC.

This clone showed up just a few times. The chain is built from TRBV30 and TRBJ2-7; D is undetermined. Trimming removed 2 bases at V and 2 bases at J, with 10 bases between. CDR1 and CDR2 (germline): GTSNPN, SVGIG (reference sequence). The CDR3 spans 13 residues. The CDR3 sequence is CAWSYSVAYEQYF. The CDR3 DNA follows: TGTGCCTGGAGTTATTCGGTAGCCTACGAGCAGTACTTC.

V and J are TRBV6-6 and TRBJ2-7; no clear D gene. The CDR3 has 14 residues. Per the germline V gene, CDR1 is MNHNY and CDR2 is SVGAGI (reference sequence). Trimming shortened V by 4 bases and J by 3 bases, and 13 bases separated the two germline ends. CDR3 amino acids: CASSSIPDRYEQYF. CDR3 nucleotide sequence: TGTGCCAGCAGTTCTATCCCAGACCGCTACGAGCAGTACTTC.

The CDR3 nucleotides are TGCAGCGTTGTGATAGGCGGGGAGCTGTTTTTT. Its protein product is CSVVIGGELFF. The V and J genes are TRBV29-1 and TRBJ2-2; D is uncertain. Trimming stripped 4 bases from V and 7 bases from J, with 7 bases between. The CDR3 is made up of 11 amino acids. Germline loops: CDR1 SQVTM, CDR2 ANQGSEA.

This clone was seen a handful of times. Here the CDR3 DNA reads TGTGCCTGGAGTGCGGGGGACAGCTCCTACGAGCAGTACTTC. It translates to CAWSAGDSSYEQYF. This sequence joins TRBV30 and TRBJ2-7; D possibly corresponds to TRBD1 (7 bases). Germline CDR1 GTSNPN, CDR2 SVGIG (reference sequence). The CDR3 is made up of 14 amino acids. V was shortened by 1 base and J by 0 bases, with 10 bases between the two germline ends.

V is TRBV23-1 and J is TRBJ1-6, with D unclear. TRBV23-1 is designated an ORF whose function remains uncertain. V dropped 4 bases and J dropped 8 bases, with 27 bases sitting between them. The CDR3 is 19 amino acids. The DNA for the CDR3 is TGCGCCAGCAGTCGACCAGGACTCGACGACCCAAAGCTGGATTCACCCCTCCACTTT. Translation gives CASSRPGLDDPKLDSPLHF.

This chain's CDR3 is CASSVAKETQYF. CDR3 coding DNA: TGTGCCAGCAGTGTGGCTAAAGAGACCCAGTACTTC. The chain joins TRBV25-1 to TRBJ2-5; D is unclear. CDR3 length: 12 residues. Trimming took 4 bases from V and 3 from J, leaving 6 bases between them. Germline CDR1 reads MGHDK; CDR2 reads SYGVNS. Supplemented by reference TRBV25-1 and TRBJ2-5, the full variable domain reads EADIYQTPRYLVIGTGKKITLECSQTMGHDKMYWYQQDPGMELHLIHYSYGVNSTEKGDLSSESTVSRIRTEHFPLTLESARPSHTSQYLCASSVAKETQYFGPGTRLLVL.

This clone was picked up one time. J is TRBJ1-2 and V is TRBV29-1; the D is unclear. Per germline, CDR1 SQVTM and CDR2 ANQGSEA. V lost 0 bases and J 3 bases, leaving 11 bases between the germline ends. The CDR3 has 14 residues. As DNA, the CDR3 is TGCAGCGTTGAAGATACGCAGATGTACTATGGCTACACCTTC. It encodes CSVEDTQMYYGYTF.

The rearrangement links TRBV7-2 to TRBJ2-7; D call uncertain. In germline, CDR1 is SGHTA, CDR2 FQGNSA. The CDR3 extends over 14 amino acids. Deletions cut 1 base from V and 0 bases from J, with 7 bases between. In nucleotides, the CDR3 is TGTGCCAGCAGCTTAGATGCCGTCTCCTACGAGCAGTACTTC. This codes for CASSLDAVSYEQYF.

DNA for the CDR3: TGTGCCAGCGGACCCGGACAGGACACTGAAGCTTTCTTT. It yields the protein CASGPGQDTEAFF. V usage is TRBV25-1 and J usage is TRBJ1-1; TRBD1 matches at 7 bases. Trimming cost V 8 bases and J 3 bases; bases outside gene matches: 6. The CDR3 is made up of 13 amino acids. CDR1 is MGHDK and CDR2 is SYGVNS in the germline V gene.

The chain's CDR3 is CSVRPGGEEGYTF. Written as DNA, the CDR3 is TGCAGCGTACGCCCGGGCGGGGAGGAGGGCTACACCTTC. J is TRBJ1-2 and V is TRBV29-1; D unresolved. CDR1 and CDR2 from the germline V gene are SQVTM and ANQGSEA. This CDR3 has 13 amino acids. V gave up 6 bases and J gave up 8 bases, with 19 bases separating them.

V and J are TRBV29-1 and TRBJ2-7, with no clear D. This CDR3 is 13 amino acids long. V lost 5 bases, J lost 0 bases, and 11 bases lay in between. Germline values: CDR1 SQVTM, CDR2 ANQGSEA. The CDR3 DNA reads TGCAGCGTTAAGGTTTTAAACTCCTACGAGCAGTACTTC. Translating gives CSVKVLNSYEQYF.